This T cell receptor (beta chain) derives from a study of T cells in Graves' hyperthyroidism and ophthalmopathy. The CDR3 consists of 16 residues. J lost 2 bases, V lost 0 bases, and 7 bases had no gene match. CDR1 MGHRA and CDR2 YSYEKL come from the germline V gene. Template material for amplifying TCR beta CDR3 regions consisted of RNA transcripts. First-round RT-PCR with HTBI primers amplified the TCR CDR3 region. TCRdb redid the calling of the multiplex PCR reads with MiXCR, one entry per CDR3 protein. The table records approximately 600,000 distinct CDR3 sequences, less than 25% of them present only once. This clonotype was seen more than once but under ten times. This sample holds PBMCs from approximately 9 ml fresh peripheral blood.

V usage is TRBV4-1 and J usage is TRBJ2-7; TRBD2 aligns across 7 bases. Sequencing was done on a sample of blood. The clonotype comes from a man younger than 45 with Graves' ophthalmopathy. The CDR3 nucleotides are TGCGCCAGCAGCCAAGATGGGAGGGTTGGGACCTACGAGCAGTACTTC. It yields the protein CASSQDGRVGTYEQYF.